Following are 28 T cell receptor beta chains from one sample sequenced in a study of CD8+CD57+ T cells in acquired aplastic anemia. Patients included in sequencing had previously demonstrated CD8+CD57+ cell expansion by flow cytometry. Genomic DNA provided the template from which TCR beta VDJ and CDR3 profiles were obtained. TCRdb independently ran MiXCR on the reads; one entry per CDR3 protein. The sample yields 300,000 or so distinct CDR3 sequences, under 65% seen once. The sample taken for sequencing was sorted CD4+, CD8+, or CD8+CD57+ T cells (not recorded which) from PBMCs. The receptors shown here come from a human donor with aplastic anemia.

As concerns this clonotype: This may arise from a read error, as a much more abundant clone is one base away. V usage is TRBV5-1 and J usage is TRBJ2-2, with TRBD2 matching over 10 bases. Germline V gene lookup returns CDR1 SGHRS and CDR2 YFSETQ. The CDR3 has 18 residues. CDR3 DNA sequence: TGCGCCAGCAGCTTGGGAGCGGGAGGGCCCGGAAACACCGGGGAGCTGTCTTTT. Its protein is CASSLGAGGPGNTGELSF.

The V call is TRBV7-9, the J call TRBJ1-3; perhaps TRBD1 as D (6 bases). The CDR3 has 14 amino acids. Trimming stripped 5 bases from V and 4 bases from J, with 12 bases between. CDR1 SEHNR and CDR2 FQNEAQ come from the germline V gene (reference sequence). DNA of the CDR3: TGTGCCAGCAGCCTACAGGGTTTGGGAAACACCATATATTTT. The encoded protein is CASSLQGLGNTIYF.

This clonotype showed up just once. The chain couples TRBV19 to TRBJ2-1, with TRBD1 matching over 9 bases. Germline V gene data show CDR1 as LNHDA and CDR2 as SQIVND (reference sequence). V lost 3 bases and J lost 9; bases outside the gene matches: 3. This CDR3 spans 13 amino acids. In DNA, the CDR3 is TGTGCCAGTAGTATGGGACAGGGCCGTGAGCAGTTCTTC. Protein product: CASSMGQGREQFF.

The chain couples TRBV7-2 to TRBJ2-1; D is undetermined. CDR3 size: 16 residues. Germline assignment: CDR1 SGHTA and CDR2 FQGNSA. Trimming left V 2 bases short and J 0 bases short, with 11 bases between. DNA for the CDR3: TGTGCCAGCAGCTTAAATTTACAAAGCTCCTACAATGAGCAGTTCTTC. Translation: CASSLNLQSSYNEQFF.

This clonotype was picked up a small number of times. CDR3 sequence reads: CSVVYPTDTQYF. The CDR3 nucleotides read TGCAGCGTTGTCTATCCCACAGATACGCAGTATTTT. This sequence joins TRBV29-1 and TRBJ2-3, with D hard to call. This CDR3 contains 12 residues. In germline, CDR1 is SQVTM, CDR2 ANQGSEA. V lost 4 bases to trimming and J lost 2 bases, with 7 bases between them.

This clonotype came up a few times. The gene calls are TRBV29-1 and TRBJ2-7; D remains ambiguous. Between the trimmed V and J ends, which lost 6 bases and 4 bases, there was a span of 10 bases. CDR1 is SQVTM, CDR2 ANQGSEA, per germline. The CDR3 covers 11 residues. The DNA for the CDR3 is TGCAGCGTACATGACCTATACGAGCAGTACTTC. It codes for CSVHDLYEQYF.

V usage is TRBV19 and J usage is TRBJ1-2; D ambiguous. Germline CDR1 and CDR2: LNHDA and SQIVND (reference sequence). V gave up 8 bases and J gave up 0 bases, with 7 bases separating them. The CDR3 is made up of 12 amino acids. The CDR3 loop reads CASFNTNYGYTF. CDR3 nucleotide sequence: TGTGCCAGTTTCAATACTAACTATGGCTACACCTTC.

The table lists this clonotype with a few counts. The V gene is TRBV7-6, the J gene TRBJ1-3; D is unresolved. The V and J ends lost 5 bases and 14 bases respectively, with 16 bases between them. Looked up from germline, CDR1 is SGHVS and CDR2 is FNYEAQ. CDR3 length equals 12 residues. The CDR3 sequence is CASSTRTGLLYF. The DNA for the CDR3 is TGTGCCAGCAGCACACGAACTGGGCTGTTATATTTT.

The genes are TRBV9 and TRBJ2-3; D perhaps matches TRBD2 (6 bases). The CDR3 is made up of 15 amino acids. V was shortened by 2 bases and J by 0 bases, with 10 bases between the two germline ends. CDR1 is SGDLS and CDR2 is YYNGEE in the germline V gene. The CDR3 spells CASSVPGLSTDTQYF. The CDR3 DNA reads TGTGCCAGCAGCGTCCCGGGACTGAGCACAGATACGCAGTATTTT.

The CDR3 region is CASSGPSREQYF. The CDR3 coding sequence is TGTGCCAGCTCGGGCCCCTCGAGGGAGCAGTACTTC. The genes are TRBV7-9 and TRBJ2-7, with D hard to call. This CDR3 has 12 amino acids. Trimming took off 8 bases at V and 7 bases at J, with 15 bases between the two ends. The V gene's germline CDR1 is SEHNR and CDR2 FQNEAQ (reference sequence).

Ten or more counts support this clonotype. This rearrangement joins TRBV20-1 to TRBJ2-3, with 8 positions matching TRBD2. Per germline, CDR1 DFQATT and CDR2 SNEGSKA (reference sequence). With 3 bases clipped from V and 1 base from J, the junction kept 3 bases outside the gene matches. The CDR3 is 14 residues long. CDR3 residues: CSASGRGGTDTQYF. CDR3 coding DNA: TGCAGTGCTAGCGGGAGGGGGGGCACAGATACGCAGTATTTT.

This clonotype came up many times. The chain carries TRBV4-2 and TRBJ1-4; no definite D call. Trimming removed 1 base at V and 2 bases at J, with 11 bases between. Germline CDR1 is LGHNA and CDR2 is YNFKEQ. The CDR3 loop spans 16 amino acids. The CDR3 sequence is CASSQAHSPTNEKLFF. The DNA for the CDR3 is TGTGCCAGCAGCCAAGCCCACTCCCCCACTAATGAAAAACTGTTTTTT.

The chain carries TRBV24-1 and TRBJ2-7; 11 bases map to TRBD1. The germline CDR1 and CDR2 sequences are KGHDR and SFDVKD. Trimming at V came to 9 bases and at J to 2 bases, leaving 2 bases not matched to a gene. This CDR3 comprises 13 residues. The CDR3: CATGTGGAYEQYF. CDR3 coding DNA: TGTGCCACCGGGACAGGGGGGGCCTACGAGCAGTACTTC.

The chain is built from TRBV7-6 and TRBJ2-3; tentatively, D is TRBD2 (6 bases). V lost 2 bases and J 6 bases, leaving 15 bases between the germline ends. CDR1 is SGHVS and CDR2 is FNYEAQ in the germline V gene. This CDR3 spans 15 amino acids. CDR3 protein: CASSLSSGLGDTQYF. The DNA of the CDR3 is TGTGCCAGCAGCTTATCGAGCGGGCTTGGGGATACGCAGTATTTT.

The J gene is TRBJ1-5, the V gene TRBV19; D gene uncertain. Germline V gives CDR1 LNHDA, CDR2 SQIVND (reference sequence). This CDR3 spans 14 amino acids. Deletions cut 5 bases from V and 4 bases from J, with 12 bases between. The CDR3 bases are TGTGCCAGTAGTGTTAGGGATTCGAATCAGCCCCAGCATTTT. It codes for CASSVRDSNQPQHF. Drawing the rest from reference TRBV19 and TRBJ1-5, the complete variable domain is DGGITQSPKYLFRKEGQNVTLSCEQNLNHDAMYWYRQDPGQGLRLIYYSQIVNDFQKGDIAEGYSVSREKKESFPLTVTSAQKNPTAFYLCASSVRDSNQPQHFGDGTRLSIL.

This clonotype came up many times. The chain joins TRBV3-1 to TRBJ1-4, with D perhaps matching TRBD1 (5 bases). The length of the CDR3 is 13 residues. CDR1 is LGHDT and CDR2 is YNNKEL in the germline V gene (reference sequence). V lost 5 bases and J lost 8, with 12 bases in between. The CDR3 here is CASSYSGGEKLFF. The CDR3, as DNA: TGTGCCAGCAGCTACTCCGGGGGGGAAAAACTGTTTTTT.

The rearrangement joins TRBV27 to TRBJ2-5, with 12 positions matching TRBD2. Germline V lookup: CDR1 MNHEY, CDR2 SMNVEV (reference sequence). This CDR3 comprises 16 residues. Trimming took 5 bases from V and 6 from J; bases not matched to a gene: 10. The CDR3 here is CASSPPLAGGPKTQYF. The CDR3 DNA reads as TGTGCCAGCAGTCCACCACTAGCGGGAGGTCCCAAGACCCAGTACTTC.

Comment on this clonotype: It is unclear where the CDR3 begins or ends on the DNA, so no DNA is shown, and the CDR3 is as TCRdb lists it. The chain joins TRBV19 to TRBJ2-6; no check of the table's D call, TRBD2, against the DNA was made. CDR1 is LNHDA, CDR2 SQIVND, per germline (reference sequence). Inclusive of both ends, the CDR3 amounts to 15 amino acids. CDR3 in amino acids: CASKVRWGLWLHLRF.

V gene TRBV20-1 combines with J gene TRBJ2-7, with D perhaps assigned TRBD1 or TRBD2 (6 bases each). CDR1 is DFQATT, CDR2 SNEGSKA, per germline (reference sequence). V dropped 6 bases and J dropped 3 bases, with 21 bases sitting between them. This CDR3 region has 15 residues. The CDR3 region has the DNA TGCAGTGCAATCGAGGGAGGACAGTCGGGCTACGAGCAGTACTTC. Translation: CSAIEGGQSGYEQYF.

This clonotype was recorded many times. The chain joins TRBV20-1 to TRBJ1-2, with 9 positions matching TRBD1. The V gene end was trimmed by 3 bases and the J gene end by 0 bases; junction bases not matched to a gene: 2. This CDR3 is built from 14 residues. Germline CDR1 DFQATT, CDR2 SNEGSKA (reference sequence). CDR3 DNA sequence: TGCAGTGCTAGGGGGGACAGGGCTAACTATGGCTACACCTTC. This translates into CSARGDRANYGYTF.

This clonotype was counted a few times. The V call is TRBV7-3, the J call TRBJ2-2; TRBD1 agrees at 9 bases. The CDR3 length is 14 residues. With V trimmed by 5 bases and J by 5 bases, 3 bases remained unmatched. In germline, CDR1 is SGHTA, CDR2 FQGTGA. The CDR3 reads CASSIGQGTGELFF. The CDR3 DNA is TGTGCCAGCAGCATCGGACAGGGGACCGGGGAGCTGTTTTTT.

The chain carries TRBV5-1 and TRBJ2-2, with 12 bases aligning to TRBD2. CDR1 and CDR2 from the germline V gene are SGHRS and YFSETQ. This CDR3 is built from 17 residues. J lost 2 bases, V lost 4 bases, and 6 bases had no gene match. CDR3 in DNA: TGCGCCAGCAGCCCGAGGACTAGCGGGGCTAACACCGGGGAGCTGTTTTTT. It specifies CASSPRTSGANTGELFF.

This chain uses TRBV7-9 with TRBJ1-2; 8 nucleotides agree with TRBD1. V lost 5 bases and J lost 4; bases outside the gene matches: 12. Germline values: CDR1 SEHNR, CDR2 FQNEAQ (reference sequence). The CDR3 loop spans 16 amino acids. DNA of the CDR3: TGTGCCAGCAGCCAAACCGGGACAGGCCAAACCTATGGCTACACCTTC. Protein sequence: CASSQTGTGQTYGYTF.

The chain combines TRBV2 with TRBJ1-1, with D possibly matching TRBD1 (5 bases). The V end lost 6 bases, the J end lost 7 bases, and 12 bases lay between the germline ends. Per the germline V gene, CDR1 is SNHLY and CDR2 is FYNNEI. The CDR3 is made up of 12 amino acids. The CDR3: CASRIDSLEAFF. CDR3 nucleotides: TGTGCCAGCAGGATCGACAGCCTTGAAGCTTTCTTT.

This clonotype has a count of ten or more. The chain carries TRBV4-1 and TRBJ1-3; D call uncertain. The CDR3 totals 16 residues. V was trimmed by 0 bases and J by 0 bases, leaving 9 bases between them. The V gene's germline CDR1 is MGHRA and CDR2 YSYEKL. The CDR3 nucleotides read TGCGCCAGCAGCCAAGATGGCGGTTACTCTGGAAACACCATATATTTT. Amino acid sequence: CASSQDGGYSGNTIYF.

The V and J genes are TRBV7-3 and TRBJ1-1; D uncertain. This CDR3 region has 13 residues. The V and J ends lost 3 bases and 2 bases respectively, with 7 bases between them. CDR1 is SGHTA, CDR2 FQGTGA, per germline. The CDR3: CASSFVANTEAFF. CDR3 bases: TGTGCCAGCAGCTTTGTGGCTAACACTGAAGCTTTCTTT.

The chain carries TRBV29-1 and TRBJ2-5; D not certain. The length of the CDR3 is 11 residues. Per the germline V gene, CDR1 is SQVTM and CDR2 is ANQGSEA. Trimming cost V 6 bases and J 5 bases, with 10 bases left between them. The CDR3 reads CSVGERETQYF. The CDR3 nucleotides read TGCAGCGTCGGAGAAAGGGAGACCCAGTACTTC.

The DNA for the CDR3 is TGTGCCAGCATCGACCCGACAGGGACGGATGGCTACACCTTC. Residues: CASIDPTGTDGYTF. The V call is TRBV19, the J call TRBJ1-2; the match to TRBD1 covers 7 bases. The CDR3 has 14 residues. Germline V gene data show CDR1 as LNHDA and CDR2 as SQIVND (reference sequence). V dropped 9 bases and J dropped 6; count of bases not matched to a gene: 13.